This T cell receptor (beta chain) was found in a study of shared clonotypes between healthy human individuals. As for the study in general: The study used three CD4 naive, three CD4 memory, two CD8 naive and one CD8 memory plate per donor.

Deep-level running was used for the assay. For every subset, genomic DNA was evenly distributed across several immunoSEQ plates. TCRdb's copy holds only in-frame clones and misses some; the assay was immunoSEQ multiplex PCR. The repertoire consists of some 980,000 clones, with roughly 72% occurring once and the leading ten covering roughly 1.5%. The CDR3 contains 14 residues. J gave up 3 bases and V 6 bases, and 4 bases lay outside the gene matches. Germline lookup yields CDR1 MDHEN and CDR2 SYDVKM. The J gene is TRBJ1-4, the V gene TRBV28; TRBD1 agrees at 7 bases. This TCR came from a man in his late teens or twenties in good health. The sample was memory CD4+ T cells sorted from blood. Subset of the sample: CD45RA-negative fraction. In DNA, the CDR3 is TGTGCCAGCAGAACCGGGACAGCTAATGAAAAACTGTTTTTT. It yields the protein CASRTGTANEKLFF.